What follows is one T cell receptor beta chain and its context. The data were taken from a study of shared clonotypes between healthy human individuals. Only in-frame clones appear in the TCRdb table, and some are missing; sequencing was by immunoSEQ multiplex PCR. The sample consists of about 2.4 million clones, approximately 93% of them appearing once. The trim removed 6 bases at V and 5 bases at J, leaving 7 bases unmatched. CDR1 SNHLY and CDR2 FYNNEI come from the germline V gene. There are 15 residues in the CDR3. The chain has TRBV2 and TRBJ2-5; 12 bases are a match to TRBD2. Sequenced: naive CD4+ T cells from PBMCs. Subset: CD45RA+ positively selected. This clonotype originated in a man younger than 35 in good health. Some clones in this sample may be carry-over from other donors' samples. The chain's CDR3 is CASRARLAGDETQYF. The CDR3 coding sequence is TGTGCCAGCAGAGCAAGACTAGCGGGAGATGAGACCCAGTACTTC.